The clone carrying this T cell receptor (beta chain) was detected a few times. Its matching antigen is unknown. Per germline, CDR1 SGHRS and CDR2 YFSETQ. CDR3 size: 16 residues. Trimming stripped 0 bases from V and 5 bases from J, with 17 bases between. The memory fraction was CD4+CD45RO+CD25- cells. Semi-nested PCR with Nested Universal Primer A followed constant-region reverse priming of full-length variable regions. MiXCR, run by TCRdb on the 5' RACE reads, gives a single entry per CDR3 protein. The profile shows 5,000 to 6,500 distinct CDR3 sequences, 59% of them singletons. Points from the study as a whole: The larger cohort examined one V-J beta rearrangement, not whole repertoires. Tumor memory CD4+ T cell TCR gene usage clustered with blood and lymph node memory CD4+ cells and lymph node naive CD4+ cells.

The receptor was derived from a female donor with breast cancer. Specimen: tumor-infiltrating memory CD4+ T cells sorted from the breast tumor. As to subset: memory CD4+ T cells, CD4+CD45RO+CD25-. The chain uses TRBV5-1 and TRBJ1-1, with D unresolved. CDR3 sequence: CASSLGLRVGWTEAFF. CDR3 coding DNA: TGCGCCAGCAGCTTGGGACTCCGGGTTGGATGGACTGAAGCTTTCTTT. The full variable domain, rest sourced from reference TRBV5-1 and TRBJ1-1, is KAGVTQTPRYLIKTRGQQVTLSCSPISGHRSVSWYQQTPGQGLQFLFEYFSETQRNKGNFPGRFSGRQFSNSRSEMNVSTLELGDSALYLCASSLGLRVGWTEAFFGQGTRLTVV.